This is a list of T cell receptor beta chains from one sample in a study of cytomegalovirus exposure and HLA in healthy donors. Clones were sequenced by immunoSEQ multiplex PCR, and TCRdb holds only the in-frame ones, with some missing. The sample shows 90,000 to 130,000 clones, around 78% of them seen only once. The source material was PBMCs. The receptors were sampled from a woman in her twenties or thirties in good health and CMV-seronegative. The CDR3 runs from the conserved cysteine through the conserved F or W. The D gene is left open where the match is weak. Rows may omit the clone size; those that give it use once, few, many or a size class.

j_gene,d_gene,v_gene,abundance,len,CDR3nt,CDR3aa
TRBJ1-5,NA,TRBV4-1,NA,15,TGCGCCAGCAGCCAAGACGGCGGGGGCAATCAGCCCCAGCATTTT,CASSQDGGGNQPQHF
TRBJ2-5,TRBD1,TRBV7-2,NA,14,TGTGCCAGCAGCCAGAACAGGGGACAAGAGACCCAGTACTTC,CASSQNRGQETQYF
TRBJ2-3,NA,TRBV29-1,NA,13,TGCAGCGTTGAAGGGACGAGGGCAGATACGCAGTATTTT,CSVEGTRADTQYF
TRBJ1-5,NA,TRBV11-2,few,15,TGTGCCAGCACCTTGGATGGAGGGAACAATCAGCCCCAGCATTTT,CASTLDGGNNQPQHF
TRBJ2-5,NA,TRBV19,NA,13,TGTGCCAGTAGTATAGTCTTCCAAGAGACCCAGTACTTC,CASSIVFQETQYF
TRBJ2-2,TRBD2,TRBV5-4,NA,16,TGTGCCAGCAGCTTGGTACTAGCGGAGAACACCGGGGAGCTGTTTTTT,CASSLVLAENTGELFF
TRBJ2-1,NA,TRBV7-8,NA,13,TGTGCCAGCAGCTTAATTGAGTACAATGAGCAGTTCTTC,CASSLIEYNEQFF
TRBJ2-1,NA,TRBV5-4,NA,13,TGTGCCAGCAGCTTGGCCACCTACAATGAGCAGTTCTTC,CASSLATYNEQFF
TRBJ1-2,TRBD1,TRBV4-3,NA,18,TGCGCCAGCAGCCAACGTCGGGACAGCACCACTATATACTATGGCTACACCTTC,CASSQRRDSTTIYYGYTF
TRBJ1-1,NA,TRBV20-1,NA,11,TGCAGTGCCCCCTTGAGTGGTGGAGCTTTCTTT,CSAPLSGGAFF
TRBJ1-1,NA,TRBV13,NA,14,TGTGCCAGCAGCCAGGAGGGCGGGAACACTGAAGCTTTCTTT,CASSQEGGNTEAFF
TRBJ1-5,NA,TRBV6-1,NA,13,TGTGCCAGCAGTCTGACGACAGGTCAGCCCCAGCATTTT,CASSLTTGQPQHF
TRBJ1-2,NA,TRBV30,NA,14,TGTGCCTGGAGTGTACTCGGGAGCCGGGGTGGCTACACCTTC,CAWSVLGSRGGYTF
TRBJ2-7,TRBD2,TRBV30,NA,14,TGTGCCTGGAGTGTGGCGGGAGAGGGCTACGAGCAGTACTTC,CAWSVAGEGYEQYF
TRBJ2-7,NA,TRBV27,NA,14,TGTGCCAGCAGTTTAACAGGGGGGGGCTACGAGCAGTACTTC,CASSLTGGGYEQYF
TRBJ2-7,TRBD1,TRBV2,NA,14,TGTGCCAGCAGTGTTCCCGGACAGGCCTACGAGCAGTACTTC,CASSVPGQAYEQYF
TRBJ2-5,NA,TRBV28,NA,14,TGTGCCAGCAGTTCCATAGGGGGAGGGGGGACCCAGTACTTC,CASSSIGGGGTQYF
TRBJ2-3,NA,TRBV21-1,NA,16,TGTGCCAGCAGCCTCCGGACGGGGGAACACACAGATACGCAGTATTTT,CASSLRTGEHTDTQYF
TRBJ2-7,TRBD1,TRBV18,NA,14,TGTGCCAGCAGGAGGACAGGATTAATCTACGAGCAGTACTTC,CASRRTGLIYEQYF
TRBJ2-4,TRBD2,TRBV6-1,NA,13,TGTGCCAGCAGTGAGGGACTAGCGGTCTATCAGTACTTC,CASSEGLAVYQYF
TRBJ2-5,TRBD2,TRBV9,once,14,TGTGCCAGCAGCGAGGAGCGGGGGGCAGAGACCCAGTACTTC,CASSEERGAETQYF
TRBJ2-1,NA,TRBV9,NA,13,TGTGCCAGCAGCGTAGATATTGTGGCTGAGCAGTTCTTC,CASSVDIVAEQFF
TRBJ2-1,NA,TRBV20-1,NA,10,TGCAGTGCTAATAGTAATGAGCAGTTCTTC,CSANSNEQFF
TRBJ2-7,TRBD2,TRBV15,NA,15,TGTGCCACCAGCAGAGATCCCCTAGCGGGGAACGAGCAGTACTTC,CATSRDPLAGNEQYF